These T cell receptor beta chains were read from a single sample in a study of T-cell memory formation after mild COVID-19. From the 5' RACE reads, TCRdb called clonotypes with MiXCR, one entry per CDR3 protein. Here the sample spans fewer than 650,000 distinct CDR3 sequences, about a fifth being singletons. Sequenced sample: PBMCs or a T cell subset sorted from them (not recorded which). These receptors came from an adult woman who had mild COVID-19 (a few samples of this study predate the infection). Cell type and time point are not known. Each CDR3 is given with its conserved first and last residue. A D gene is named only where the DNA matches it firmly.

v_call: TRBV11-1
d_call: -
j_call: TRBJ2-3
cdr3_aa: CASSWEQGKSTDTQYF

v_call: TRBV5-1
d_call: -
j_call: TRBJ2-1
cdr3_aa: CASSLVGRPNEQFF

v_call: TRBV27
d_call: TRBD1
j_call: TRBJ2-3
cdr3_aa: CASSWTGPADTQYF

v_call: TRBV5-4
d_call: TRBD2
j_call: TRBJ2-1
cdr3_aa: CASSGTSGGAAFNEQFF

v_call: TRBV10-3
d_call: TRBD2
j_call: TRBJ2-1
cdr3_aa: CAISGLAEGYNEQFF

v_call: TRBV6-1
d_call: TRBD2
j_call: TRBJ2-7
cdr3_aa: CASSVSGSESSYEQYF

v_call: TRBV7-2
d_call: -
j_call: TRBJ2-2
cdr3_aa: CASSSSGPYPTGELFF

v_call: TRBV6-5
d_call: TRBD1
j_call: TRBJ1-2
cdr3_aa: CASRALRTGPYGYTF

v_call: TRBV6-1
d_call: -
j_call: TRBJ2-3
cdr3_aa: CASSESSSPDTQYF

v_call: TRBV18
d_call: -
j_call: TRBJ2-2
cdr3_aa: CASSPQNTGELFF

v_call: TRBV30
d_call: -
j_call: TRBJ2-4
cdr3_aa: CAGDTKADIQYF

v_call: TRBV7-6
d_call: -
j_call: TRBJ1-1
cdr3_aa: CASSLQTNTEAFF

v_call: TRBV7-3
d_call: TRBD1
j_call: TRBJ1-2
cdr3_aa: CASSVGQGLYGYTF

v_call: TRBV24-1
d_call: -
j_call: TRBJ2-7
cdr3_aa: CATSDPGNPYEQYF

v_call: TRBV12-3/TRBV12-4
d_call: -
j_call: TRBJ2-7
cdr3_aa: CASSFVPYEQYF

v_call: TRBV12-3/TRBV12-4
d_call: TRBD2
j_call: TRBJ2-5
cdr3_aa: CASSPPPGSGNQETQYF

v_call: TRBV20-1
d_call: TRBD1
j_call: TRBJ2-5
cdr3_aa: CSARETGRGETQYF

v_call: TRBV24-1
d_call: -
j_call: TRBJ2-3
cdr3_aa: CATSEPVGGTDTQYF

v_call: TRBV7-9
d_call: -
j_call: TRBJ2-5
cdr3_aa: CASSSNRGGPGETQYF

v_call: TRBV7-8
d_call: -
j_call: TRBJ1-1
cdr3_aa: CASSLNPMNTEAFF

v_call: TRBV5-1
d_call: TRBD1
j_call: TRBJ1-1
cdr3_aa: CASSLVQGVLGTEAFF

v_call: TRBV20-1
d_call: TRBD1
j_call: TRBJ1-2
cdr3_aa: CSAIGGTDNYGYTF

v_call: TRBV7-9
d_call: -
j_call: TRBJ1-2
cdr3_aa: CASSRLGGSGYTF

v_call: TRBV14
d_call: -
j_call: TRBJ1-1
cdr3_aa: CASSQANHNTEAFF

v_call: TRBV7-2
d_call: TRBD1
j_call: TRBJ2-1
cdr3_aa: CASSSSGGIHNEQFF

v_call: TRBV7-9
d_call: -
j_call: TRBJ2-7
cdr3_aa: CASSLVPGATYEQYF

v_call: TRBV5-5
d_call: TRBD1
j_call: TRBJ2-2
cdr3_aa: CASSIPSTGANTGELFF

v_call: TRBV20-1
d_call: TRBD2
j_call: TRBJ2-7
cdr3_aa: CSARDEAGGAYEQYF

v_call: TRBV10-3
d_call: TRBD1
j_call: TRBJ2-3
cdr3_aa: CAITPDRSSSTDTQYF

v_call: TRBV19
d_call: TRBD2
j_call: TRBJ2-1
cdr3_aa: CASSIPPPGLAGNNEQFF

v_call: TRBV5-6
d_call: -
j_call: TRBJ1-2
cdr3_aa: CASSLVSGYTF

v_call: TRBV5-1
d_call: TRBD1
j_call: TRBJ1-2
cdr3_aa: CASQGQGEYGYTF

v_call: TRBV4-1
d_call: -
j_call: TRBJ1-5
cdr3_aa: CASSQPSGVGNQPQHF

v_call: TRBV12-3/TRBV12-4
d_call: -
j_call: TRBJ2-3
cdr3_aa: CASSFLPGSTDTQYF

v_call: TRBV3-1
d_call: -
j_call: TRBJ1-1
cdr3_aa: CASSRTSRGNTEAFF

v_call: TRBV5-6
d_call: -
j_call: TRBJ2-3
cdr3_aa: CASSLIQPPQYF

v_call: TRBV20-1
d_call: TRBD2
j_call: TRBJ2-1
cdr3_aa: CSAALAGVRYNEQFF

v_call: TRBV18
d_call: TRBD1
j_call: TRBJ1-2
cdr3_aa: CASSSGQGHYGYTF

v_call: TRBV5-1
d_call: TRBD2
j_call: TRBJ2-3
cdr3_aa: CASSSGLAGSTDTQYF

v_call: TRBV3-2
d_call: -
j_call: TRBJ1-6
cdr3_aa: CASSQDRLENNSPLHF

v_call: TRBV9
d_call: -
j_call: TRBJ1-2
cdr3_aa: CASSEAVGTGTRDYGYTF

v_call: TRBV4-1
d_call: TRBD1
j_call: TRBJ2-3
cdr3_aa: CASSQYGQGGGDTQYF

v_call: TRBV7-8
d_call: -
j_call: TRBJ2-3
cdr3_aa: CASSLEAVYRTDTQYF

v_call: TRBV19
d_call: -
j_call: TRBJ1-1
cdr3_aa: CASSITPRSNTEAFF

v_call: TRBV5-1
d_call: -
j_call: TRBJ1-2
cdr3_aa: CASSLGEFYGYTF

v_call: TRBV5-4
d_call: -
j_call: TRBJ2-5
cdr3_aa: CASSLKAATLQETQYF

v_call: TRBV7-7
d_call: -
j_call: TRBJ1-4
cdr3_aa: CASSLGKGTNEKLFF

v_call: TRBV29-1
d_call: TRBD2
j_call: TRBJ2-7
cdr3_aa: CSVSGTSGPTYEQYF